This T cell receptor beta chain was recorded in a study of T cell clonality in common variable immunodeficiency. Some clones are missing from TCRdb's copy, which holds only in-frame ones; the method was immunoSEQ multiplex PCR. Recorded here are tens of thousands of clones, none singletons. CDR1 and CDR2 from the germline V gene are SGHRS and YFSETQ. The CDR3 extends over 15 amino acids. V shed 2 bases, J shed 2 bases, and the junction held 5 bases outside the gene matches. In this sample, this clone turned up many times. The read ends 3 residues shy of where the CDR3 ends; the end is completed using the germline J gene.

The sequence was collected from a person aged 18 to 69 in good health. Sample: peripheral blood mononuclear cells. This chain connects TRBV5-1 to TRBJ2-3; 7 bases are a match to TRBD2. The sequenced part of the CDR3 DNA is TGCGCCAGCAGCTTACAAAGCGGGGACACAGATACG. It encodes CASSLQSGDTDT. The CDR3, in full, reads CASSLQSGDTDTQYF.